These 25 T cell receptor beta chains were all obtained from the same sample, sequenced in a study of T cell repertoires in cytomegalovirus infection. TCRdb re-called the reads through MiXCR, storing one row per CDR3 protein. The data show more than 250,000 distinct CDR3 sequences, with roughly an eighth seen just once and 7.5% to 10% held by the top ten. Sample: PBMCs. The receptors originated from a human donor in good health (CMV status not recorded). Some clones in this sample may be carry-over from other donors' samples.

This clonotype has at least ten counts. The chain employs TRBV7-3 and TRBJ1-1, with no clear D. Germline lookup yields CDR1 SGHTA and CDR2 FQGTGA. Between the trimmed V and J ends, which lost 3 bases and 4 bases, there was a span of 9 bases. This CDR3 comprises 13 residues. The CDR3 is CASSFGRSTEAFF. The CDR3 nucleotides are TGTGCCAGCAGCTTCGGTAGAAGCACTGAAGCTTTCTTT. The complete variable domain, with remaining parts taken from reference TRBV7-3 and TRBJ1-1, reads GAGVSQTPSNKVTEKGKYVELRCDPISGHTALYWYRQSLGQGPEFLIYFQGTGAADDSGLPNDRFFAVRPEGSVSTLKIQRTERGDSAVYLCASSFGRSTEAFFGQGTRLTVV.

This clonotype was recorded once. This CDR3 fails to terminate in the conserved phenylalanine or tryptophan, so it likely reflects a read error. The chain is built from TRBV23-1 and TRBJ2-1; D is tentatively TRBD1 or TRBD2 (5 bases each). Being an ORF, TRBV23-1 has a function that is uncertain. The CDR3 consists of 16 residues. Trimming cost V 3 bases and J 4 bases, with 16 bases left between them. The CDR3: CASSHEDTRVYNEQFV. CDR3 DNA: TGCGCCAGCAGTCACGAGGACACGCGGGTGTACAATGAGCAGTTCGTC.

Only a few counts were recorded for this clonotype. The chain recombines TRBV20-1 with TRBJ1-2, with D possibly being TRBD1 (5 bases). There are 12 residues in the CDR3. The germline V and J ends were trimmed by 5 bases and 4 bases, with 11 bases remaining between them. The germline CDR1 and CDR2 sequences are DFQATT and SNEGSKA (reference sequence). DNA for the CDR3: TGCAGTGCTCTAGGGGAGTCCTATGGCTACACCTTC. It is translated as CSALGESYGYTF.

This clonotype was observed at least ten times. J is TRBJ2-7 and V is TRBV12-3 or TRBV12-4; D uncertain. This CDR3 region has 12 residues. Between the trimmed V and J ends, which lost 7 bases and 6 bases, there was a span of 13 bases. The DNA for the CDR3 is TGTGCCAGCAACTTTGGACCTGGCGAGCAGTACTTC. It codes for CASNFGPGEQYF.

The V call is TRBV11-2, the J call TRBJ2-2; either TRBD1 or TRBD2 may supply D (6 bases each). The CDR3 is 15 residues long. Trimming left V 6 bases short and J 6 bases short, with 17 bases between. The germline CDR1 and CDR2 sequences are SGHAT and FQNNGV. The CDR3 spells CASSRRGSSPGELFF. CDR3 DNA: TGTGCCAGCAGTCGGAGGGGGTCGTCCCCCGGGGAGCTGTTTTTT.

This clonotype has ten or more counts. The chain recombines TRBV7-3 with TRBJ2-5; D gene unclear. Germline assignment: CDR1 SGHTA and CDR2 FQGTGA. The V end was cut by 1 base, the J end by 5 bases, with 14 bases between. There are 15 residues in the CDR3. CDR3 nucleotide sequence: TGTGCCAGCAGCTTAAGTCCGACTCAGAGGGAGACCCAGTACTTC. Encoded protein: CASSLSPTQRETQYF.

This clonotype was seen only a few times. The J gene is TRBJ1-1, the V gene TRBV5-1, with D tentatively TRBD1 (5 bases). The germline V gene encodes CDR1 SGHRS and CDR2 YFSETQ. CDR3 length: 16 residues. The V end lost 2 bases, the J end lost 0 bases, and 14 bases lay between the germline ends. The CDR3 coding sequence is TGCGCCAGCAGCTTTGGTAAGAGACAGATGAACACTGAAGCTTTCTTT. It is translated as CASSFGKRQMNTEAFF.

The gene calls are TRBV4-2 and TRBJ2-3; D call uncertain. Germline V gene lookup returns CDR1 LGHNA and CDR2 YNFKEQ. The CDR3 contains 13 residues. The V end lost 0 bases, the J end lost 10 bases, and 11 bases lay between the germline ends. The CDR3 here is CASSQDLETAQYF. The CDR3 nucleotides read TGTGCCAGCAGCCAAGATCTTGAAACGGCGCAGTATTTT.

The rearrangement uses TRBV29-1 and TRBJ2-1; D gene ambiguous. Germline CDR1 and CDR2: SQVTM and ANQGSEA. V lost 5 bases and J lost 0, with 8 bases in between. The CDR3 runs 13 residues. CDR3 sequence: CSVLISSYNEQFF. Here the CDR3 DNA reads TGCAGCGTTTTGATTAGCTCCTACAATGAGCAGTTCTTC.

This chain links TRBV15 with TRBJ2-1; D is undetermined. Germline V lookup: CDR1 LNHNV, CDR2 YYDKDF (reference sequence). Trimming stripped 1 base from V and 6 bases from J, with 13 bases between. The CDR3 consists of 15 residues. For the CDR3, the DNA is TGTGCCACCAGCAGAGGACCGCTAAACTCCAATGAGCAGTTCTTC. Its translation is CATSRGPLNSNEQFF.

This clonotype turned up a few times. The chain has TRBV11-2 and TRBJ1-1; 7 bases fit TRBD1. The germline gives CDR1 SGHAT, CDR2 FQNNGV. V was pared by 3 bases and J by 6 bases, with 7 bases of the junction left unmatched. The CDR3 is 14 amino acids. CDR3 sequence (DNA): TGTGCCAGCAGCTTCAGGGGGGCCGGCGCTGAAGCTTTCTTT. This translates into CASSFRGAGAEAFF.

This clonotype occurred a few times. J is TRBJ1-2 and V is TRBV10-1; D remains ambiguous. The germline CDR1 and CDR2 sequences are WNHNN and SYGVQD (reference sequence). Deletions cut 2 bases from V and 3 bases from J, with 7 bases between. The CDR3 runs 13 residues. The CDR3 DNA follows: TGCGCCAGCAGTGAGAGCACAGACTATGGCTACACCTTC. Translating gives CASSESTDYGYTF.

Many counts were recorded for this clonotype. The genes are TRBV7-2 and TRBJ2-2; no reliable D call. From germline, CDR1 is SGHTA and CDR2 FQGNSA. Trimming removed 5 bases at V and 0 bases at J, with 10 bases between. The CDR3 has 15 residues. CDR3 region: CASSPTSTNTGELFF. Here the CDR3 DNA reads TGTGCCAGCAGCCCCACCTCAACGAACACCGGGGAGCTGTTTTTT.

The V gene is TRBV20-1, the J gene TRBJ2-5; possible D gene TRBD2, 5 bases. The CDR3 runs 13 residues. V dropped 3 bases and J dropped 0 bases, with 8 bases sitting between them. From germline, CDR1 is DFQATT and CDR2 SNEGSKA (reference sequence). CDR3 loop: CSARGEYQETQYF. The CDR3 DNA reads TGCAGTGCTAGGGGAGAGTACCAAGAGACCCAGTACTTC.

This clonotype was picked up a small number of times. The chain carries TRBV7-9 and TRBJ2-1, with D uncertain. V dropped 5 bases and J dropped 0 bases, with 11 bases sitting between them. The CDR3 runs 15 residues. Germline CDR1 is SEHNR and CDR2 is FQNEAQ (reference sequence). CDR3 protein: CASSTELSSYNEQFF. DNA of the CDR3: TGTGCCAGCAGCACAGAACTGAGCTCCTACAATGAGCAGTTCTTC.

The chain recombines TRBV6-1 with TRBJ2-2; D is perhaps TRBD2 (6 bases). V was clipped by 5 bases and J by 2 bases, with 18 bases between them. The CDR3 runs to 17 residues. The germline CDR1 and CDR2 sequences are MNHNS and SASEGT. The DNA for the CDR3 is TGTGCCAGCAGTTCCCTCTTGACTAGTTTAAACACCGGGGAGCTGTTTTTT. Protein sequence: CASSSLLTSLNTGELFF.

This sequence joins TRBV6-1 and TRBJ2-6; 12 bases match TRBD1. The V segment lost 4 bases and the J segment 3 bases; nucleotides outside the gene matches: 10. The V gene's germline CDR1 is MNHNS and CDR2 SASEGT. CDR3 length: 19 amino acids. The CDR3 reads CASSVQPGQGAFGANVLTF. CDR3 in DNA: TGTGCCAGCAGTGTGCAACCGGGACAGGGGGCATTTGGGGCCAACGTCCTGACTTTC.

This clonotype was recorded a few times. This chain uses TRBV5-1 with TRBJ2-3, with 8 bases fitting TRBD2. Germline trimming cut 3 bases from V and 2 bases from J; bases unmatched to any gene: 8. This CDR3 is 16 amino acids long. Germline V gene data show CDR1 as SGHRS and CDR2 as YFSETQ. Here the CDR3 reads CASSSSSGEYTDTQYF. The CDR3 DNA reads TGCGCCAGCAGCTCAAGTAGCGGGGAATACACAGATACGCAGTATTTT.

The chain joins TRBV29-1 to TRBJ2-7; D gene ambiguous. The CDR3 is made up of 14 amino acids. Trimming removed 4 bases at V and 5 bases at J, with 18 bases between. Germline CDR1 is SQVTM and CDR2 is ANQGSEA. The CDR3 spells CSVVQPLGMNEQYF. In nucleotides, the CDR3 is TGCAGCGTTGTACAACCCCTAGGGATGAACGAGCAGTACTTC.

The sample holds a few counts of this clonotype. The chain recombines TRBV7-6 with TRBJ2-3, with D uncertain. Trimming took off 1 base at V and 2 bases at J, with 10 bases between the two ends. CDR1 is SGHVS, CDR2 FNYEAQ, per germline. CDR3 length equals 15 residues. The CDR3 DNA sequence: TGTGCCAGCAGCTTAGGTGAACGGACCACAGATACGCAGTATTTT. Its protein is CASSLGERTTDTQYF.

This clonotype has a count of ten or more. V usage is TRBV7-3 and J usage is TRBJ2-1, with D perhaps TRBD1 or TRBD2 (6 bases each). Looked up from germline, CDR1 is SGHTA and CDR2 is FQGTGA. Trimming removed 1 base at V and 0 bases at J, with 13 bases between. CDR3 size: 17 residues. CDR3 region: CASSLKGEANSYNEQFF. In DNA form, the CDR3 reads TGTGCCAGCAGCTTAAAGGGGGAGGCAAACTCCTACAATGAGCAGTTCTTC.

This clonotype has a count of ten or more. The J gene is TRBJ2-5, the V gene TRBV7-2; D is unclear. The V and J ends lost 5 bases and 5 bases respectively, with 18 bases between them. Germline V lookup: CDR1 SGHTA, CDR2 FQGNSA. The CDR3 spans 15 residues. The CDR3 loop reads CASSPPASSLETQYF. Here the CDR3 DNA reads TGTGCCAGCAGCCCCCCGGCGAGCAGTCTGGAGACCCAGTACTTC.

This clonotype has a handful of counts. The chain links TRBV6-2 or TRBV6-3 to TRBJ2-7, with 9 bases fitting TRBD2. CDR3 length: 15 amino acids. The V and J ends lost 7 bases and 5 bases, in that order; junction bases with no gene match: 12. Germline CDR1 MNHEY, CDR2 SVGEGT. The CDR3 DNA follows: TGTGCCAGCACCAGCGGGAGGAGAAATTCCCACGAGCAGTACTTC. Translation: CASTSGRRNSHEQYF.

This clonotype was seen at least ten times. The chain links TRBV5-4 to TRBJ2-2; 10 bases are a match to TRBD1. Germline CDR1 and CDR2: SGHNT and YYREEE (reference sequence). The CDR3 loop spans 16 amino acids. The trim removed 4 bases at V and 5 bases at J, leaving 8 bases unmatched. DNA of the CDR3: TGTGCCAGCAGCCTTGCCGGGACAGGGGTGACCGGGGAGCTGTTTTTT. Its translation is CASSLAGTGVTGELFF.

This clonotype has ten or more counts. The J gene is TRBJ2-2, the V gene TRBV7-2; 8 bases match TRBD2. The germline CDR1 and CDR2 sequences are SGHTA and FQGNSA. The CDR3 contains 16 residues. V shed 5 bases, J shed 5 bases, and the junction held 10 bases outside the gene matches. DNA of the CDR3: TGTGCCAGCAGCCGATACGAGTTAGCGGGAACCGGGGAGCTGTTTTTT. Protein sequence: CASSRYELAGTGELFF.